This record concerns one TCR beta chain sequence. Its antigen is still unknown. Subsets obtained from CD4+ cells comprised CD45RA+ naive and CD45RA-negative memory cells. This sample was taken from a study of shared clonotypes between healthy human individuals. Broader study findings: With four donors compared, roughly 5% of naive CD4 clonotypes were shared. It was only blood that was sampled, and tissue repertoires likely differ.

Assay: immunoSEQ multiplex PCR; the TCRdb copy retains only in-frame clones and omits some. Of about 2.3 million clones detected, more than 80% appear once; the ten largest clones hold around 0.4%. Germline lookup yields CDR1 SGDLS and CDR2 YYNGEE. Trimming stripped 4 bases from V and 6 bases from J, with 21 bases between. The CDR3 runs 16 residues. The clonotype comes from a man younger than 30 in good health. Some clones in this sample may be carry-over from other donors' samples. Sequenced: naive CD4+ T cells from PBMCs. Subset denoted: CD45RA+ positively selected. This sequence joins TRBV9 and TRBJ2-3; no definite D call. The CDR3 DNA follows: TGTGCCAGCAGCCCTTCCAGGACCGGATCCGCCGATACGCAGTATTTT. Its protein product is CASSPSRTGSADTQYF.